One sample yielded the 14 T cell receptor beta chains listed below, sequenced in a study of somatic mutations in cytotoxic T cells in rheumatoid arthritis. Some clones are missing from TCRdb's copy, which holds only in-frame ones; the method was immunoSEQ multiplex PCR. The sample shows approximately 16,000 clones, 72% of them seen only once. Specimen: CD8+ T cells sorted from blood. The source is an adult with rheumatoid arthritis.

The chain carries TRBV5-8 and TRBJ1-1; 7 bases are a match to TRBD1. V lost 0 bases and J lost 4; bases outside the gene matches: 9. The germline gives CDR1 SGHTS, CDR2 YDEGEE. CDR3 size: 16 residues. The CDR3 loop is CASSLGLRTGGTEAFF. The CDR3 coding sequence is TGTGCCAGCAGCTTGGGTCTGCGGACAGGCGGCACTGAAGCTTTCTTT.

The gene calls are TRBV6-5 and TRBJ1-1; D is unresolved. The CDR3 runs 12 residues. Per germline, CDR1 MNHEY and CDR2 SVGAGI. Trimming removed 2 bases from V and 4 bases from J, with 5 bases in between. The CDR3 bases are TGTGCCAGCAGTTACGGTAGCACTGAAGCTTTCTTT. Encoded protein: CASSYGSTEAFF.

This chain connects TRBV9 to TRBJ2-1, with D unclear. CDR3 length: 13 amino acids. The V end lost 4 bases, the J end lost 4 bases, and 9 bases lay between the germline ends. Germline CDR1 is SGDLS and CDR2 is YYNGEE. Written as DNA, the CDR3 is TGTGCCAGCAGCCCTGGGGTATACAATGAGCAGTTCTTC. Its protein is CASSPGVYNEQFF.

The chain uses TRBV2 and TRBJ1-1, with 9 bases that match TRBD1. The CDR3 has 14 residues. Trimming removed 1 base from V and 3 bases from J; junction bases left unmatched: 0. Germline V lookup: CDR1 SNHLY, CDR2 FYNNEI. The chain's CDR3 is CASSEGTGDTEAFF. The CDR3 DNA follows: TGTGCCAGCAGTGAAGGGACAGGGGACACTGAAGCTTTCTTT.

V is TRBV30 and J is TRBJ2-2, with 9 bases fitting TRBD1. Germline V gene data show CDR1 as GTSNPN and CDR2 as SVGIG (reference sequence). The CDR3 contains 16 residues. J was trimmed by 1 base and V by 4 bases; bases with no gene match: 7. The CDR3 protein is CAWNPNRGRNTGELFF. CDR3 coding DNA: TGTGCCTGGAATCCAAACAGGGGGCGGAACACCGGGGAGCTGTTTTTT.

The rearrangement links TRBV7-9 to TRBJ1-5, with no clear D. The germline V gene encodes CDR1 SEHNR and CDR2 FQNEAQ (reference sequence). This CDR3 region has 15 residues. V shed 5 bases and J shed 4 bases, with 15 bases lying between them. The CDR3 nucleotides read TGTGCCAGCAGCCCGTCTGGCAGTTTAAATCAGCCCCAGCATTTT. It encodes CASSPSGSLNQPQHF.

V gene TRBV7-8 combines with J gene TRBJ2-7, with a tentative D call TRBD2 (6 bases). Germline V gives CDR1 SGHVS, CDR2 FQNEAQ. The germline V and J ends were trimmed by 5 bases and 3 bases, with 17 bases remaining between them. This CDR3 is 15 amino acids long. CDR3 region: CASSVSFGGIYEQYF. CDR3 nucleotide sequence: TGTGCCAGCAGCGTCAGCTTCGGGGGAATCTACGAGCAGTACTTC.

The V gene is TRBV7-9, the J gene TRBJ2-7, with a weak D call TRBD1 (6 bases). The germline V and J ends were trimmed by 5 bases and 4 bases, with 9 bases remaining between them. The CDR3 has 12 residues. Germline CDR1 SEHNR, CDR2 FQNEAQ (reference sequence). The CDR3 region is CASSPTGYEQYF. The CDR3 nucleotides are TGTGCCAGCAGCCCTACAGGGTACGAGCAGTACTTC.

The rearrangement joins TRBV4-3 to TRBJ1-2; tentative D call: TRBD1 (5 bases). Germline lookup yields CDR1 LGHNA and CDR2 YSLEER. CDR3 length equals 17 residues. Trimming took off 2 bases at V and 7 bases at J, with 23 bases between the two ends. The chain's CDR3 is CASSQTQSGTSWRGYTF. The CDR3 DNA follows: TGCGCCAGCAGCCAAACCCAATCAGGGACCTCGTGGCGTGGCTACACCTTC.

The V gene is TRBV2, the J gene TRBJ2-3; 8 bases agree with TRBD2. This CDR3 is 15 amino acids long. V gave up 4 bases and J gave up 0 bases; unmatched junction bases: 3. Germline lookup yields CDR1 SNHLY and CDR2 FYNNEI. The CDR3 here is CASSVAGISTDTQYF. The CDR3 DNA follows: TGTGCCAGCAGTGTAGCGGGAATCAGCACAGATACGCAGTATTTT. The variable domain in full, completed from reference TRBV2 and TRBJ2-3, reads EPEVTQTPSHQVTQMGQEVILRCVPISNHLYFYWYRQILGQKVEFLVSFYNNEISEKSEIFDDQFSVERPDGSNFTLKIRSTKLEDSAMYFCASSVAGISTDTQYFGPGTRLTVL.

The chain links TRBV6-1 to TRBJ2-7; D is ambiguous. The V gene's germline CDR1 is MNHNS and CDR2 SASEGT. V shed 6 bases and J shed 3 bases, with 12 bases lying between them. This CDR3 has 13 amino acids. The CDR3 region is CASRGYPFYEQYF. The CDR3 DNA sequence: TGTGCCAGCAGGGGATATCCCTTCTACGAGCAGTACTTC.

Turning to this clone: One end of the junction does not line up with germline, which may come from a read error. The chain uses TRBV11-1 and TRBJ2-3; 10 bases agree with TRBD2. Germline V CDR1 and CDR2: SGHAT, FQDESV (reference sequence). The CDR3 is made up of 15 amino acids. CDR3 DNA sequence: TGTGCCAGCAGCCTAGCGGGGGAGGGCACAGATACGCAGTATTTT. Protein product: CASSLAGEGTDTQYF.

This chain joins TRBV9 and TRBJ2-3; 9 nucleotides agree with TRBD2. The germline gives CDR1 SGDLS, CDR2 YYNGEE. The V segment lost 4 bases and the J segment 2 bases; nucleotides outside the gene matches: 14. The CDR3 length is 18 residues. The CDR3: CASSPHWRGGSLTDTQYF. CDR3 bases: TGTGCCAGCAGCCCTCACTGGCGGGGGGGTTCTCTCACAGATACGCAGTATTTT. Variable domain in full (rest from reference TRBV9 and TRBJ2-3): DSGVTQTPKHLITATGQRVTLRCSPRSGDLSVYWYQQSLDQGLQFLIQYYNGEERAKGNILERFSAQQFPDLHSELNLSSLELGDSALYFCASSPHWRGGSLTDTQYFGPGTRLTVL.

The V gene is TRBV27, the J gene TRBJ2-7; 13 positions agree with TRBD2. This CDR3 region has 18 residues. Germline CDR1 MNHEY, CDR2 SMNVEV (reference sequence). V trimming: 3 bases; J trimming: 4 bases; junction bases outside the gene matches: 12. CDR3 residues: CASSLAGEGLAGVYEQYF. The CDR3 bases are TGTGCCAGCAGTTTGGCAGGGGAAGGACTAGCGGGGGTATACGAGCAGTACTTC.